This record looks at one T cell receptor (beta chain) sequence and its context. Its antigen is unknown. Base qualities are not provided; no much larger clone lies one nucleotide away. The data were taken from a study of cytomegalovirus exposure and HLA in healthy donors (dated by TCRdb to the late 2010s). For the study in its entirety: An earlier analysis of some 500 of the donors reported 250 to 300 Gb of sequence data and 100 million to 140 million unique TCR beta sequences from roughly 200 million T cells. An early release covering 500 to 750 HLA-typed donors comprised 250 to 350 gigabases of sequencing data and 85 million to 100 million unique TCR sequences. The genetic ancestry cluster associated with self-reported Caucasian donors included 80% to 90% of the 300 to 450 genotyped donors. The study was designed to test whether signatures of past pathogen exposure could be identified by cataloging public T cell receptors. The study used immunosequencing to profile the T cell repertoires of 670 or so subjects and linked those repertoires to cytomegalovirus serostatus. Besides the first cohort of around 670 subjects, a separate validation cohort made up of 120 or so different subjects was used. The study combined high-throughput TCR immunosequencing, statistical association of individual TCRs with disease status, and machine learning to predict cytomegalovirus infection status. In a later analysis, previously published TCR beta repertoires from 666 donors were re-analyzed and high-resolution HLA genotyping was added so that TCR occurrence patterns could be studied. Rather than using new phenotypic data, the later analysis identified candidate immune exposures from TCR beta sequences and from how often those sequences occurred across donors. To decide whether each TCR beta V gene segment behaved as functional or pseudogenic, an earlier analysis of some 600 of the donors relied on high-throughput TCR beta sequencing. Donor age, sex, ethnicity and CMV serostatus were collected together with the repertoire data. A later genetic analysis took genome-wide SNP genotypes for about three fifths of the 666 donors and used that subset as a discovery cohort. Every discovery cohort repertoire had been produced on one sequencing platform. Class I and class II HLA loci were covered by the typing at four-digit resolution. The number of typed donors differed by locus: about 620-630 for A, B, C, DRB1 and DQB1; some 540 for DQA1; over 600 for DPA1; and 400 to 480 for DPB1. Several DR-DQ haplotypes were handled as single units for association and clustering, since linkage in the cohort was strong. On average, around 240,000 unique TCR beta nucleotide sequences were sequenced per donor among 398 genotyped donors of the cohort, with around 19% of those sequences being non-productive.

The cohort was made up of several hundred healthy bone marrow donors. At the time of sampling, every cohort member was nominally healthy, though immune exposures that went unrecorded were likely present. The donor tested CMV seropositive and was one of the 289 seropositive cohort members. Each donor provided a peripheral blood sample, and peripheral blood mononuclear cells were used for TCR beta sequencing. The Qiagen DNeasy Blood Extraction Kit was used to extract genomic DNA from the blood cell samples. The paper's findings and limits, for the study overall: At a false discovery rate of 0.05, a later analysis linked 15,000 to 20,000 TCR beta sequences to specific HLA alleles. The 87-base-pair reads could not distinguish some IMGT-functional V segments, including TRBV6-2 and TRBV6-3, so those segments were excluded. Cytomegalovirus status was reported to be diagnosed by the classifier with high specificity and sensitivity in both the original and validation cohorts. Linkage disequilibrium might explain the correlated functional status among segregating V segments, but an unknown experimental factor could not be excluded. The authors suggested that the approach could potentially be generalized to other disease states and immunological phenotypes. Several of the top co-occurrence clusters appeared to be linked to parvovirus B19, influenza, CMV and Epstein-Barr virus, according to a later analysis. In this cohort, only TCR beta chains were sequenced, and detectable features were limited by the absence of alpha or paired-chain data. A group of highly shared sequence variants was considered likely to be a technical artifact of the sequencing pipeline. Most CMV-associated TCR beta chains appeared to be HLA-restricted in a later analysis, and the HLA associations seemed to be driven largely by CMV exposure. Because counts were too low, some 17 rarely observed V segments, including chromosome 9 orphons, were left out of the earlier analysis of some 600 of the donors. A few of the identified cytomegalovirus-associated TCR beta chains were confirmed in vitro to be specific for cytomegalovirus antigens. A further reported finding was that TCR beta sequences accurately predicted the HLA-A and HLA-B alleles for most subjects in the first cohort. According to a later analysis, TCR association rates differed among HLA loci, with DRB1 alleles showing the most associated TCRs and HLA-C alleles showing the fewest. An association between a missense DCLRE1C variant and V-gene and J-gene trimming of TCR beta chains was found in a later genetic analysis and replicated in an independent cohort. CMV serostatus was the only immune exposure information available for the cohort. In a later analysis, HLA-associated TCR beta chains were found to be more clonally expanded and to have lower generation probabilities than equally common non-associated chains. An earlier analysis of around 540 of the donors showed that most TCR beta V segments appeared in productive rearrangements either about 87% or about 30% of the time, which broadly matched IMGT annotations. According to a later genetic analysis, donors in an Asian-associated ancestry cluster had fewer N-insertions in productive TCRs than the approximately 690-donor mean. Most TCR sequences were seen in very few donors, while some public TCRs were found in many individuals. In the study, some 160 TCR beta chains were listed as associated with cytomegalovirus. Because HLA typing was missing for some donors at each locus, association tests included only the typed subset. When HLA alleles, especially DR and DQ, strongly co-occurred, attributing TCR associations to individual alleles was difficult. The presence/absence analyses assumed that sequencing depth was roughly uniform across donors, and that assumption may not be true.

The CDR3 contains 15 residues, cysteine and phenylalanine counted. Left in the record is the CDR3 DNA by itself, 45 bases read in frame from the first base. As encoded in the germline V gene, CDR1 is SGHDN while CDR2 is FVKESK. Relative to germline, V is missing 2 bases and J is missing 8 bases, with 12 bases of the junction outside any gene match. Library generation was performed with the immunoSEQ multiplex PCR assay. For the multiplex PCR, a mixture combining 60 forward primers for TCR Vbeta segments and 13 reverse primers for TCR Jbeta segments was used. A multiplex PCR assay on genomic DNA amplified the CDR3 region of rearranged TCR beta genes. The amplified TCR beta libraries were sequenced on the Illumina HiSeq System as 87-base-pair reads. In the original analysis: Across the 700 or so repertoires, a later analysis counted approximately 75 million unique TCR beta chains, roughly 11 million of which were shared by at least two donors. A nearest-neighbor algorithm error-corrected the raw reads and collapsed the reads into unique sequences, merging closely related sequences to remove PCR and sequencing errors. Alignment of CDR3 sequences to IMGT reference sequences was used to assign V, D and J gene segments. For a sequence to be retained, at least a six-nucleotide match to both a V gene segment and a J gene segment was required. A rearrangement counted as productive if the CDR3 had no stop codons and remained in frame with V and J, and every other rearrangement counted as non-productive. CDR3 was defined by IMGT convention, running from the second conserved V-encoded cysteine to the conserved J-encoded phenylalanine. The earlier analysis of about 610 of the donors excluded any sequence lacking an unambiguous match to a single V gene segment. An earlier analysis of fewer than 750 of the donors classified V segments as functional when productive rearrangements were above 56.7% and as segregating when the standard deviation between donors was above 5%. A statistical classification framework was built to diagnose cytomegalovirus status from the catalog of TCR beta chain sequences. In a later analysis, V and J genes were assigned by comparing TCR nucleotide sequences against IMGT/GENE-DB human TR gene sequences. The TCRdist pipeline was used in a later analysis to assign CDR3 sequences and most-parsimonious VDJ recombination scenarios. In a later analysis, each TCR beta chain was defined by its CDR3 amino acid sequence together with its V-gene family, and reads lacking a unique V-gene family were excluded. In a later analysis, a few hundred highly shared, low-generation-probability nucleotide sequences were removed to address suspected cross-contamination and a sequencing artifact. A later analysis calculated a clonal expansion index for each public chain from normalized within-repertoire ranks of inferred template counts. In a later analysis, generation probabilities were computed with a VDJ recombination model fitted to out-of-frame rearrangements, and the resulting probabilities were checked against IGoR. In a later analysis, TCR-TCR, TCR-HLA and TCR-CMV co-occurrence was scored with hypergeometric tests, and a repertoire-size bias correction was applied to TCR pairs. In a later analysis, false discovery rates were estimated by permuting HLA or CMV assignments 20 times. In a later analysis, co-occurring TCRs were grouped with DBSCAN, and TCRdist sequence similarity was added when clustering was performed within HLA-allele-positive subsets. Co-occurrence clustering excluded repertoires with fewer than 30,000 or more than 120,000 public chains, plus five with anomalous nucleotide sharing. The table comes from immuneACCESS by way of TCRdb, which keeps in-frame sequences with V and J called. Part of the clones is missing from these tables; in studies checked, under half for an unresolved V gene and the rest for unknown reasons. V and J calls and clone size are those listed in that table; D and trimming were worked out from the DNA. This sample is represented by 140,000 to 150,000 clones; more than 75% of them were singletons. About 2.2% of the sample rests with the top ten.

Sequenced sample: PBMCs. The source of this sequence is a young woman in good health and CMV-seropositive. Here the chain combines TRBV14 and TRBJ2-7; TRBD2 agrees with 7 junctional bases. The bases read TGTGCCAGCAGCCAAACCGGACTAGTCGTCATCCAGCAGTACTTC. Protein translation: CASSQTGLVVIQQYF.